This T cell receptor (beta chain) was documented in a study of blood T cell repertoires in COVID-19. Study in general: The analysed material was cDNA or gDNA that came from T cells, B-cell-depleted T cells, or PBMCs.

CDR3 length equals 15 residues. V was clipped by 4 bases and J by 0 bases, with 8 bases between them. Germline V lookup: CDR1 SGHRS, CDR2 YFSETQ. Here immunoSEQ multiplex PCR was the method, and the copy in TCRdb shows in-frame clones only, minus some. The repertoire has around 100,000 clones, roughly 85% of them found once; the top ten carry over 2%. The TCR comes from a man aged 50-60 years with active COVID-19. The chain has TRBV5-1 and TRBJ2-6, with D hard to call. Sequencing input: peripheral blood. Here the CDR3 DNA reads TGCGCCAGCAGCCAGCAGGCCTCTGGGGCCAACGTCCTGACTTTC. Encoded protein: CASSQQASGANVLTF.